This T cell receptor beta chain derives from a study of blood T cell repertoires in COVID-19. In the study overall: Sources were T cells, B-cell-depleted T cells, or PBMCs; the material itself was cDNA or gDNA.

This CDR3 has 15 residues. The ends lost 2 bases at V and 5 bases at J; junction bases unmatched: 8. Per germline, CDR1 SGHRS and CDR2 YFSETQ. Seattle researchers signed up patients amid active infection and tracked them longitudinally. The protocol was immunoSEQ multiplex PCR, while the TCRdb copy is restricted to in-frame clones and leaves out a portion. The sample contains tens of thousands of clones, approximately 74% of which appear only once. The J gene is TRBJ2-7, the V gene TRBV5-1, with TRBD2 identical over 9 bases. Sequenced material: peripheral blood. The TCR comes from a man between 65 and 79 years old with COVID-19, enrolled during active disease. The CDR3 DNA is TGCGCCAGCAGCTTCCAAGGACTAGCGTTGGACGAGCAGTACTTC. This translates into CASSFQGLALDEQYF.